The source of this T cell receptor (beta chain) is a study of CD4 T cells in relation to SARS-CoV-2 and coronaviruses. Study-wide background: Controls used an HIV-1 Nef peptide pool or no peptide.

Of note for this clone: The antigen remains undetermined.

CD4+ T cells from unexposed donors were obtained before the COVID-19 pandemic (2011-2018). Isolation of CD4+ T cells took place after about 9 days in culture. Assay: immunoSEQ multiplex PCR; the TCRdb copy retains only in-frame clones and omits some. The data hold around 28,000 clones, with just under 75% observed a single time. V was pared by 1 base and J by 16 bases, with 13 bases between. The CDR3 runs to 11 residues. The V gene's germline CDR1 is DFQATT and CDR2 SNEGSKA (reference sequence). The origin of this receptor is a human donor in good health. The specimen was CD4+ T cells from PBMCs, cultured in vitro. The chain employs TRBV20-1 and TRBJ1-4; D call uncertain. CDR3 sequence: CSARGRPGEFF. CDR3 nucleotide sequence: TGCAGTGCTAGAGGTAGACCGGGTGAGTTTTTT.